This TCR beta chain appears in the sequencing data of a study of T cell responses to AZD1222 COVID-19 vaccine. This clone was picked up many times. Its antigen is undetermined. Study conclusions and caveats: The study found Spike-specific TCR breadth and depth rose after two AZD1222 doses.

Sequencing was performed with immunoSEQ multiplex PCR; in TCRdb, only in-frame clones are kept and a portion is missing. The sample records about 140,000 clones, roughly 91% being singletons. Trimming removed 0 bases from V and 7 bases from J, with 14 bases in between. CDR3 length: 14 amino acids. Germline V lookup: CDR1 SGHDT, CDR2 YYEEEE. This specimen was peripheral blood, taken 28 days after the second AZD1222 dose. V gene TRBV5-6 combines with J gene TRBJ2-7, with D unresolved. This TCR was recovered from an adult who received the AZD1222 COVID-19 vaccine. In DNA, the CDR3 is TGTGCCAGCAGCTTGGCTGTGTCGGTCGGAGAGCAGTACTTC. Translation gives CASSLAVSVGEQYF.